What follows are 14 T cell receptor beta chains derived from one specimen sequenced in a study of blood T cell repertoires in COVID-19. Here immunoSEQ multiplex PCR was the method, and the copy in TCRdb shows in-frame clones only, minus some. The table records roughly 200,000 clones, roughly 81% of them present only once. The sequenced sample was peripheral blood. The receptor set was obtained from a woman aged 80 or older with COVID-19, enrolled during active disease.

The table lists this clone with a count of one. The chain combines TRBV7-3 with TRBJ1-1; 9 bases agree with TRBD1. The ends lost 4 bases at V and 10 bases at J; junction bases unmatched: 4. The CDR3 has 12 residues. CDR1 SGHTA and CDR2 FQGTGA come from the germline V gene. CDR3 sequence reads: CASSSGTGTAFF. The CDR3, as DNA: TGTGCCAGCAGCTCCGGGACAGGGACAGCTTTCTTT.

With respect to this clone: This same CDR3 is encoded by further DNA sequences in the sample. J is TRBJ1-5 and V is TRBV2; 11 bases align to TRBD1. Germline CDR1 SNHLY, CDR2 FYNNEI. The trim removed 4 bases at V and 5 bases at J, leaving 4 bases unmatched. The CDR3 spans 15 residues. CDR3 DNA: TGTGCCAGCAGTGTTGGGACAGGGGGTTATCAGCCCCAGCATTTT. Translating gives CASSVGTGGYQPQHF.

This clone has a handful of counts. V gene TRBV2 combines with J gene TRBJ2-1, with 7 bases matching TRBD2. Germline CDR1 SNHLY, CDR2 FYNNEI. The CDR3 length is 14 residues. Germline trimming cut 0 bases from V and 15 bases from J; bases unmatched to any gene: 11. The CDR3 region has the DNA TGTGCCAGCAGTGAAGCCATAGCGGGCCCGACTCGGTTCTTC. This codes for CASSEAIAGPTRFF.

In its sample, this clone was seen a few times. This CDR3 is also generated by other DNA sequences in the sample. The genes are TRBV6-5 and TRBJ2-7; the D is unclear. The CDR3 loop spans 14 amino acids. Germline loops: CDR1 MNHEY, CDR2 SVGAGI. The V end was cut by 3 bases, the J end by 0 bases, with 9 bases between. The CDR3 loop is CASSYSPNSYEQYF. The CDR3 DNA follows: TGTGCCAGCAGTTATAGTCCGAACTCCTACGAGCAGTACTTC.

The chain carries TRBV27 and TRBJ2-6; no reliable D call. V was cut by 3 bases and J by 0 bases, with 6 bases left in between. Germline CDR1 and CDR2: MNHEY and SMNVEV (reference sequence). CDR3 size: 15 residues. CDR3 loop: CASSLSSSGANVLTF. The CDR3 DNA reads as TGTGCCAGCAGTTTGTCCTCCTCTGGGGCCAACGTCCTGACTTTC.

The chain couples TRBV14 to TRBJ2-1, with 7 bases aligning to TRBD2. The germline gives CDR1 SGHDN, CDR2 FVKESK. The CDR3 is 16 amino acids. Trimming at V came to 7 bases and at J to 0 bases, leaving 9 bases not matched to a gene. The CDR3 DNA is TGTGCCAGCAACCTTGCGGGCGGGAGCTCCTACAATGAGCAGTTCTTC. Translated: CASNLAGGSSYNEQFF.

This clone was seen only a few times. The chain employs TRBV3-1 (or the pseudogene TRBV3-2) and TRBJ1-2; 9 nucleotides agree with TRBD1. V gave up 4 bases and J gave up 6 bases; unmatched junction bases: 6. This CDR3 has 14 residues. The germline gives CDR1 LGHDT, CDR2 YNNKEL (reference sequence). In DNA form, the CDR3 reads TGTGCCAGCAGCCTCACACAGGGGGCAGATGGCTACACCTTC. Translating gives CASSLTQGADGYTF.

J is TRBJ2-7 and V is TRBV13; D gene unclear. Trimming removed 2 bases at V and 3 bases at J, with 11 bases between. The CDR3 extends over 14 amino acids. Germline CDR1 is PRHDT and CDR2 is FYEKMQ (reference sequence). CDR3: CASSLRMSGYEQYF. The CDR3 region has the DNA TGTGCCAGCAGCTTACGGATGTCGGGCTACGAGCAGTACTTC.

This clone came up once. CDR3 DNA sequence: TGTGCCAGCACCGACAGGGTAGGGACCTGGATTCAGTACTTC. Amino acids: CASTDRVGTWIQYF. This chain joins TRBV3-1 (or the pseudogene TRBV3-2) and TRBJ2-4; 7 bases map to TRBD1. The CDR3 length is 14 residues. CDR1 LGHDT and CDR2 YNNKEL come from the germline V gene (reference sequence). Germline trimming cut 7 bases from V and 10 bases from J; bases unmatched to any gene: 13.

This clone occurred once. The chain combines TRBV5-8 with TRBJ1-6, with TRBD1 identical over 7 bases. Per germline, CDR1 SGHTS and CDR2 YDEGEE. V trimming: 3 bases; J trimming: 7 bases; junction bases outside the gene matches: 4. This CDR3 is 14 amino acids long. Written as DNA, the CDR3 is TGTGCCAGCAGCTCGGGACAGCTGAATTCACCCCTCCACTTT. It codes for CASSSGQLNSPLHF.

The genes are TRBV27 and TRBJ1-1; D may be TRBD1 (6 bases). V was cut by 8 bases and J by 4 bases, with 17 bases left in between. The CDR3 totals 14 residues. Germline V lookup: CDR1 MNHEY, CDR2 SMNVEV (reference sequence). This CDR3 reads CASRTVGGSTEAFF. CDR3 bases: TGTGCCAGCCGGACAGTCGGTGGGTCCACTGAAGCTTTCTTT.

V and J are TRBV23-1 and TRBJ2-3; weak D call: TRBD1 (6 bases). TRBV23-1 is noted as an ORF with a role that remains uncertain. There are 16 residues in the CDR3. V lost 0 bases and J 2 bases, leaving 12 bases between the germline ends. Written as DNA, the CDR3 is TGCGCCAGCAGTCAATCTGGGGGCTACAACACAGATACGCAGTATTTT. It translates to CASSQSGGYNTDTQYF.

The J gene is TRBJ1-6, the V gene TRBV27, with a tentative D call TRBD1 (6 bases). Germline-derived CDR1 and CDR2 are MNHEY and SMNVEV (reference sequence). Trimming shortened V by 2 bases and J by 4 bases, and 12 bases separated the two germline ends. CDR3 size: 16 residues. The CDR3 spells CASSLGGGWYNSPLHF. In nucleotides, the CDR3 is TGTGCCAGCAGTTTAGGGGGGGGCTGGTATAATTCACCCCTCCACTTT.

This rearrangement joins TRBV7-6 to TRBJ2-1, with 15 bases matching TRBD2. Per germline, CDR1 SGHVS and CDR2 FNYEAQ. This CDR3 region has 16 residues. Germline trimming cut 5 bases from V and 8 bases from J; bases unmatched to any gene: 7. In DNA form, the CDR3 reads TGTGCCAGCAGCCCGTGGACTAGCGGGAGGGAGCATGAGCAGTTCTTC. The encoded protein is CASSPWTSGREHEQFF.